These T cell receptor beta chains were read from a single sample in a study of cytotoxic CD8 clonotypes in ibrutinib-treated CLL. Data came from immunoSEQ multiplex PCR; TCRdb stores just in-frame clones and leaves some out. The sample lists around 200,000 clones, nearly 80% seen once, with about an eighth in the top ten. Sequenced here: PBMCs, sampled after 12 months of ibrutinib treatment. The receptor source for this set is a human donor with chronic lymphocytic leukemia. Each CDR3 is given with its conserved first and last residue. Each record gives: J gene, V gene, clone size, D gene, CDR3 DNA, CDR3 protein. The D gene is left open where the match is weak. Where a row states a size, it is once, few, many or the class of an expanded clone; other rows omit it.

j_gene: TRBJ2-7; v_gene: TRBV5-8; abundance: once; d_gene: NA; CDR3nt: TGTGCCAGCAGGGTAGTCAGGAATCTCTACGAGCAGTACTTC; CDR3aa: CASRVVRNLYEQYF
j_gene: TRBJ2-5; v_gene: TRBV9; abundance: NA; d_gene: NA; CDR3nt: TGTGCCAGCAGCGTAGACCCTCAGCAAGAGACCCAGTACTTC; CDR3aa: CASSVDPQQETQYF
j_gene: TRBJ1-1; v_gene: TRBV2; abundance: once; d_gene: NA; CDR3nt: TGTGCCGGACGGGAAGCTTTCTTT; CDR3aa: CAGREAFF
j_gene: TRBJ1-5; v_gene: TRBV7-8; abundance: once; d_gene: NA; CDR3nt: TGTGCCAGCAGCCTGGGAGGTACGTTAAACAATCAGCCCCAGCATTTT; CDR3aa: CASSLGGTLNNQPQHF
j_gene: TRBJ1-2; v_gene: TRBV28; abundance: NA; d_gene: NA; CDR3nt: TGTGCCAGCAGTTTAGAGGACTATGGCTACACCTTC; CDR3aa: CASSLEDYGYTF
j_gene: TRBJ2-3; v_gene: TRBV18; abundance: NA; d_gene: NA; CDR3nt: TGTGCCAGCTCACCAGCGGACTACACAGATACGCAGTATTTT; CDR3aa: CASSPADYTDTQYF
j_gene: TRBJ2-7; v_gene: TRBV27; abundance: NA; d_gene: NA; CDR3nt: TGTGCCAGCACAGGAACAGGGAGCGACGAGCAGTACTTC; CDR3aa: CASTGTGSDEQYF
j_gene: TRBJ1-1; v_gene: TRBV7-6; abundance: NA; d_gene: TRBD1; CDR3nt: TGTGCCAGCAGCTTATCATTCCAGGGGGTCGGGAACACTGAAGCTTTCTTT; CDR3aa: CASSLSFQGVGNTEAFF
j_gene: TRBJ2-3; v_gene: TRBV14; abundance: NA; d_gene: TRBD1; CDR3nt: TGTGCCAGCAGCCTCGACAGGGGGCGTCGGACAGATACGCAGTATTTT; CDR3aa: CASSLDRGRRTDTQYF
j_gene: TRBJ2-5; v_gene: TRBV7-8; abundance: NA; d_gene: NA; CDR3nt: TGTGCCAGCAGGGAGAGGCCTACAGGCCACGTGGGAGAGACCCAGTACTTC; CDR3aa: CASRERPTGHVGETQYF
j_gene: TRBJ2-3; v_gene: TRBV9; abundance: NA; d_gene: TRBD2; CDR3nt: TGTGCCAGCAGCGGAACTAGCGGGAGGACAGATACGCAGTATTTT; CDR3aa: CASSGTSGRTDTQYF
j_gene: TRBJ2-2; v_gene: TRBV4-1; abundance: NA; d_gene: TRBD1; CDR3nt: TGCGCCAGCAAAGGGGGCTCCGGGGAGCTGTTTTTT; CDR3aa: CASKGGSGELFF